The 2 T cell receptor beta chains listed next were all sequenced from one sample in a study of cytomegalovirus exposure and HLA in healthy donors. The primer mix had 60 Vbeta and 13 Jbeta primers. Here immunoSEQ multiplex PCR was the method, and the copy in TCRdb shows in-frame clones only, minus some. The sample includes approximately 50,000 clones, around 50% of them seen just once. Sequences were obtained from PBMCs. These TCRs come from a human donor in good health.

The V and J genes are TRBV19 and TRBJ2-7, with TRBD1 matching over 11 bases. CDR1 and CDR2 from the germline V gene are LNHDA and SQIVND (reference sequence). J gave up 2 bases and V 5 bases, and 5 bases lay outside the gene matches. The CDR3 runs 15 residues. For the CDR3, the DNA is TGTGCCAGTAGTCCGGGACAGGGGGTCGCCTACGAGCAGTACTTC. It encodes CASSPGQGVAYEQYF.

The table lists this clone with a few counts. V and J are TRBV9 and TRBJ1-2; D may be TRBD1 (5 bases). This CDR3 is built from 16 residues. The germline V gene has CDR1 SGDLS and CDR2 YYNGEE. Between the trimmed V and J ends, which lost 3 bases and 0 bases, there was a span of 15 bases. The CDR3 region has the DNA TGTGCCAGCAGCGCGTCACCCGACAGAGCTAACTATGGCTACACCTTC. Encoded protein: CASSASPDRANYGYTF.